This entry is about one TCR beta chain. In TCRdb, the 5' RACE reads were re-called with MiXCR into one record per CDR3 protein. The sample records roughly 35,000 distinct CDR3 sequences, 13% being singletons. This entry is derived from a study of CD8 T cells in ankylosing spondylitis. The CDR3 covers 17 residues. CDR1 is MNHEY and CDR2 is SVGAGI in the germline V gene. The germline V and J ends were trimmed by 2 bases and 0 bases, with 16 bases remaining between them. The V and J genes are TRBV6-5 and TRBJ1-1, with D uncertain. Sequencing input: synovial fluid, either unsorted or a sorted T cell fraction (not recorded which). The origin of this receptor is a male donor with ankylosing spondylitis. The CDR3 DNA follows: TGTGCCAGCAGTTACGGGTACCTCCAGGCTATGAACACTGAAGCTTTCTTT. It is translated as CASSYGYLQAMNTEAFF.